Presented here are 27 T cell receptor beta chains from one specimen sequenced in a study of cytomegalovirus exposure and HLA in healthy donors. Researchers ran the PCR with 60 Vbeta and 13 Jbeta primers. The table came from immunoSEQ multiplex PCR; TCRdb's copy has only in-frame clones and leaves some out. This table has roughly 180,000 clones, roughly 85% appearing once. Specimen: PBMCs. The source is a man aged 30 to 45 in good health and CMV-seronegative.

The V gene is TRBV30, the J gene TRBJ2-7; 9 bases match TRBD1. Germline trimming cut 3 bases from V and 7 bases from J; bases unmatched to any gene: 1. The CDR3 totals 11 residues. Germline V gene lookup returns CDR1 GTSNPN and CDR2 SVGIG (reference sequence). CDR3 bases: TGTGCCTGGAGGGGACAGGGAGAGCAGTACTTC. This codes for CAWRGQGEQYF.

This clone showed up just once. The V call is TRBV28, the J call TRBJ2-5; possibly TRBD2 for D (6 bases). Per germline, CDR1 MDHEN and CDR2 SYDVKM. The germline V and J ends were trimmed by 6 bases and 2 bases, with 16 bases remaining between them. This CDR3 is 15 amino acids long. In DNA, the CDR3 is TGTGCCAGCAGCCCTTTGACTAGTGATCAAGAGACCCAGTACTTC. It is translated as CASSPLTSDQETQYF.

The chain links TRBV10-3 to TRBJ1-6; tentative D call: TRBD1 (6 bases). This CDR3 is built from 13 residues. Trimming removed 4 bases at V and 7 bases at J, with 8 bases between. Germline CDR1 and CDR2: ENHRY and SYGVKD. The CDR3 nucleotides are TGTGCCATCAGTGGACAGGAGAATTCACCCCTCCACTTT. Translating it yields CAISGQENSPLHF.

This chain joins TRBV30 and TRBJ2-5; weak D call: TRBD2 (6 bases). Gene TRBJ2-7 matches the end of the DNA better, so the J call may be wrong. The CDR3 sequence is 12 residues long. The germline V gene has CDR1 GTSNPN and CDR2 SVGIG (reference sequence). The CDR3, as DNA: TGTGCCTGTACGGGAGTAACGTACGAGCAGTACTTC. This codes for CACTGVTYEQYF.

The chain carries TRBV6-1 and TRBJ1-5; weak D call: TRBD1 (5 bases). The CDR3 length is 14 residues. Trimming removed 3 bases at V and 3 bases at J, with 9 bases between. Germline loops: CDR1 MNHNS, CDR2 SASEGT. The CDR3 nucleotides are TGTGCCAGCAGTGAGCCGGGACTCAATCAGCCCCAGCATTTT. This codes for CASSEPGLNQPQHF.

This clone was seen a handful of times. V is TRBV7-8 and J is TRBJ1-5; D is uncertain. Germline values: CDR1 SGHVS, CDR2 FQNEAQ. V lost 1 base, J lost 0 bases, and 13 bases lay in between. The CDR3 totals 17 residues. This CDR3 is CASSLDGRGYSNQPQHF. As DNA, the CDR3 is TGTGCCAGCAGCTTAGATGGTCGGGGTTATAGCAATCAGCCCCAGCATTTT.

This clone has a single count. V is TRBV11-3 and J is TRBJ2-3; 7 bases agree with TRBD2. J gave up 2 bases and V 6 bases, and 5 bases lay outside the gene matches. The germline gives CDR1 SGHNT, CDR2 YENEEA. The length of the CDR3 is 14 residues. The CDR3 is CASSLGGITDTQYF. The CDR3 coding sequence is TGTGCCAGCAGTTTGGGGGGGATCACAGATACGCAGTATTTT. Supplemented by reference TRBV11-3 and TRBJ2-3, the full variable domain reads EAGVVQSPRYKIIEKKQPVAFWCNPISGHNTLYWYLQNLGQGPELLIRYENEEAVDDSQLPKDRFSAERLKGVDSTLKIQPAELGDSAVYLCASSLGGITDTQYFGPGTRLTVL.

The genes are TRBV6-5 and TRBJ2-1, with D hard to call. Trimming shortened V by 6 bases and J by 4 bases, and 7 bases separated the two germline ends. In germline, CDR1 is MNHEY, CDR2 SVGAGI. CDR3 length equals 12 residues. CDR3 sequence reads: CASRFQYNEQFF. CDR3 in DNA: TGTGCCAGCAGGTTCCAATACAATGAGCAGTTCTTC.

The chain joins TRBV30 to TRBJ1-5; 10 bases match TRBD1. V shed 3 bases, J shed 3 bases, and the junction held 5 bases outside the gene matches. The CDR3 loop spans 15 amino acids. Germline V gene data show CDR1 as GTSNPN and CDR2 as SVGIG (reference sequence). In nucleotides, the CDR3 is TGTGCCTGGAGGCCCGGGACAGGGGACAATCAGCCCCAGCATTTT. It encodes CAWRPGTGDNQPQHF.

This clone has just one count. The chain carries TRBV7-9 and TRBJ1-4; D gene unclear. The germline V gene encodes CDR1 SEHNR and CDR2 FQNEAQ (reference sequence). V lost 5 bases, J lost 8 bases, and 15 bases lay in between. The CDR3 loop spans 14 amino acids. The CDR3 region is CASSPGVEGEKLFF. CDR3 DNA sequence: TGTGCCAGCAGCCCCGGGGTGGAGGGAGAAAAACTGTTTTTT.

V is TRBV28 and J is TRBJ2-4; the match to TRBD1 covers 9 bases. Per germline, CDR1 MDHEN and CDR2 SYDVKM. The CDR3 is made up of 14 amino acids. The V gene end was trimmed by 8 bases and the J gene end by 6 bases; junction bases not matched to a gene: 8. This CDR3 reads CASAVPGQGNIQYF. CDR3 DNA: TGTGCCAGCGCCGTACCGGGACAGGGAAACATTCAGTACTTC. Variable domain in full (rest from reference TRBV28 and TRBJ2-4): DVKVTQSSRYLVKRTGEKVFLECVQDMDHENMFWYRQDPGLGLRLIYFSYDVKMKEKGDIPEGYSVSREKKERFSLILESASTNQTSMYLCASAVPGQGNIQYFGAGTRLSVL.

In the case of this clone: Germline and junction disagree at one end, which may indicate a read error. V and J are TRBV5-1 and TRBJ2-1; possibly TRBD1 for D (6 bases). Per the germline V gene, CDR1 is SGHRS and CDR2 is YFSETQ. The CDR3 covers 15 residues. The CDR3 nucleotides are TGCGCCAGCAGCTTTGCTCCGACACAGGGCAATGTGCAGTTCTTC. As protein: CASSFAPTQGNVQFF.

This chain joins TRBV7-6 and TRBJ2-7, with 10 bases that match TRBD2. CDR3 size: 15 residues. The junction had 10 bases not matched to a gene; V was cut back by 5 bases and J by 6 bases. Germline V gene sequence: CDR1 SGHVS, CDR2 FNYEAQ. This CDR3 reads CASSDSSGSYGEQYF. CDR3 nucleotides: TGTGCCAGCAGCGACTCTAGCGGGAGTTACGGCGAGCAGTACTTC.

V gene TRBV30 combines with J gene TRBJ2-5; 12 bases fit TRBD1. Germline CDR1 and CDR2: GTSNPN and SVGIG (reference sequence). The trim removed 1 base at V and 4 bases at J, leaving 4 bases unmatched. The CDR3 is made up of 15 amino acids. CDR3 protein: CAWSGGQGAGETQYF. CDR3 DNA: TGTGCCTGGAGTGGGGGACAGGGGGCAGGAGAGACCCAGTACTTC. The whole variable domain, remainder taken from reference TRBV30 and TRBJ2-5, is SQTIHQWPATLVQPVGSPLSLECTVEGTSNPNLYWYRQAAGRGLQLLFYSVGIGQISSEVPQNLSASRPQDRQFILSSKKLLLSDSGFYLCAWSGGQGAGETQYFGPGTRLLVL.

The chain employs TRBV7-8 and TRBJ1-6, with 8 nucleotides matching TRBD1. CDR1 and CDR2 from the germline V gene are SGHVS and FQNEAQ. The junction had 4 bases not matched to a gene; V was cut back by 3 bases and J by 9 bases. The CDR3 loop spans 14 amino acids. The CDR3 region is CASSFGQGGSPLHF. In DNA form, the CDR3 reads TGTGCCAGCAGCTTCGGACAGGGAGGTTCACCCCTCCACTTT.

The table lists this clone with a count of one. The chain joins TRBV7-2 to TRBJ2-3, with 10 bases matching TRBD2. The ends lost 2 bases at V and 5 bases at J; junction bases unmatched: 1. Germline values: CDR1 SGHTA, CDR2 FQGNSA. This CDR3 contains 14 residues. In DNA, the CDR3 is TGTGCCAGCAGCTTACTAGCGGGAGAAGATACGCAGTATTTT. Translating gives CASSLLAGEDTQYF.

This sequence joins TRBV15 and TRBJ1-1, with D perhaps matching TRBD1 (5 bases). The CDR3 sequence is 14 residues long. Germline loops: CDR1 LNHNV, CDR2 YYDKDF (reference sequence). V lost 1 base and J lost 1, with 7 bases in between. The CDR3 sequence is CATSRGTGNTEAFF. In DNA form, the CDR3 reads TGTGCCACCAGCAGAGGTACAGGGAACACTGAAGCTTTCTTT.

This clone was seen a handful of times. The chain uses TRBV5-6 and TRBJ2-3; TRBD2 is a possible D gene (7 bases). CDR1 and CDR2 from the germline V gene are SGHDT and YYEEEE. The CDR3 length is 16 residues. V gave up 2 bases and J gave up 5 bases, with 18 bases separating them. The CDR3 DNA is TGTGCCAGCAGCTTTGGTGGGGGGGCCTTTGGAGATACGCAGTATTTT. Amino acids: CASSFGGGAFGDTQYF.

The rearrangement joins TRBV27 to TRBJ1-4, with D uncertain. Trimming removed 4 bases at V and 8 bases at J, with 8 bases between. Germline loops: CDR1 MNHEY, CDR2 SMNVEV (reference sequence). This CDR3 comprises 12 residues. Here the CDR3 reads CASSSGREKLFF. CDR3 in DNA: TGTGCCAGCAGTTCGGGGAGAGAAAAACTGTTTTTT.

This clone turned up a few times. The rearrangement uses TRBV6-1 and TRBJ2-7; 10 bases line up with TRBD1. Germline assignment: CDR1 MNHNS and CDR2 SASEGT. The CDR3 is 14 residues long. After removal of 10 bases from V and 5 bases from J, the junction contained 11 bases not matched to a gene. In nucleotides, the CDR3 is TGTGCCACCTTTTCCAGACAGGGGGCCGACGAGCAGTACTTC. Protein sequence: CATFSRQGADEQYF.

The rearrangement joins TRBV19 to TRBJ2-2; 8 bases match TRBD1. The trim removed 1 base at V and 6 bases at J, leaving 4 bases unmatched. The V gene's germline CDR1 is LNHDA and CDR2 SQIVND (reference sequence). CDR3 length equals 15 residues. CDR3 in amino acids: CASSIGGQAAGELFF. The CDR3 bases are TGTGCCAGTAGTATAGGGGGACAGGCTGCCGGGGAGCTGTTTTTT.

V is TRBV4-3 and J is TRBJ2-7; a possible D gene is TRBD1 (6 bases). V shed 1 base and J shed 4 bases, with 17 bases lying between them. This CDR3 contains 16 residues. Germline V gives CDR1 LGHNA, CDR2 YSLEER. CDR3 region: CASSQAHSGTPYEQYF. CDR3 nucleotides: TGCGCCAGCAGCCAAGCACATTCCGGGACACCTTACGAGCAGTACTTC.

V and J are TRBV28 and TRBJ2-7; 10 bases line up with TRBD1. The CDR3 length is 15 residues. Trimming took 2 bases from V and 4 from J; bases not matched to a gene: 5. Germline lookup yields CDR1 MDHEN and CDR2 SYDVKM. The CDR3 sequence: CASSLTGTGVYEQYF. CDR3 nucleotides: TGTGCCAGCAGTTTAACCGGGACAGGGGTTTACGAGCAGTACTTC.

This clone appeared once. The V gene is TRBV7-2, the J gene TRBJ2-3, with D possibly being TRBD2 (6 bases). Trimming shortened V by 3 bases and J by 3 bases, and 16 bases separated the two germline ends. The CDR3 has 16 amino acids. Germline CDR1 is SGHTA and CDR2 is FQGNSA. Written as DNA, the CDR3 is TGTGCCAGCAGCTTCACTGGGCAGGGAGGAACAGATACGCAGTATTTT. It yields the protein CASSFTGQGGTDTQYF.

V is TRBV4-3 and J is TRBJ2-2, with D possibly TRBD1 on 7 matching bases. Deletions cut 4 bases from V and 5 bases from J, with 17 bases between. The CDR3 is made up of 16 amino acids. From germline, CDR1 is LGHNA and CDR2 YSLEER. This CDR3 is CASSRASRGATGELFF. The CDR3 coding sequence is TGCGCCAGCAGCCGGGCCTCCAGGGGGGCGACCGGGGAGCTGTTTTTT.

This clone was found a few times. The chain carries TRBV11-2 and TRBJ2-7; perhaps TRBD2 as D (6 bases). CDR1 SGHAT and CDR2 FQNNGV come from the germline V gene. This CDR3 is 14 amino acids long. V was clipped by 4 bases and J by 3 bases, with 13 bases between them. CDR3 nucleotide sequence: TGTGCCAGCAGCTCCAGGACTACTAGCTACGAGCAGTACTTC. It specifies CASSSRTTSYEQYF.

Only one count was recorded for this clone. In DNA, the CDR3 is TGTGCCAGCAGCTTAGTACGGGGGAACACCATATATTTT. It codes for CASSLVRGNTIYF. The rearrangement links TRBV7-9 to TRBJ1-3, with D perhaps matching TRBD1 (5 bases). Trimming removed 1 base from V and 7 bases from J, with 8 bases in between. Germline CDR1 and CDR2: SEHNR and FQNEAQ (reference sequence). The length of the CDR3 is 13 residues. Together with reference TRBV7-9 and TRBJ1-3, the CDR3 gives the full variable domain: DTGVSQNPRHKITKRGQNVTFRCDPISEHNRLYWYRQTLGQGPEFLTYFQNEAQLEKSRLLSDRFSAERPKGSFSTLEIQRTEQGDSAMYLCASSLVRGNTIYFGEGSWLTVV.